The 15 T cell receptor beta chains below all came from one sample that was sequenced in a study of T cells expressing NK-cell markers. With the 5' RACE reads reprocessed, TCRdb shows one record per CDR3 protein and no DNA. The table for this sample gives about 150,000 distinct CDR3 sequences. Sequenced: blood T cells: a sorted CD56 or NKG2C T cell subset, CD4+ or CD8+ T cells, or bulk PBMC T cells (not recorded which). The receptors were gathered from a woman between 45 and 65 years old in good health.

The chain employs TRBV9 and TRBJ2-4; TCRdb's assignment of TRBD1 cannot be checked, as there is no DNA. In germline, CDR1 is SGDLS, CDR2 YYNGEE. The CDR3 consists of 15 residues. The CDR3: CASSVSRDPKNIQYF.

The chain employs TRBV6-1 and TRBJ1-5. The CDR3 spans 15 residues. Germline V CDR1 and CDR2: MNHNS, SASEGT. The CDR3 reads CASSEGTASNQPQHF.

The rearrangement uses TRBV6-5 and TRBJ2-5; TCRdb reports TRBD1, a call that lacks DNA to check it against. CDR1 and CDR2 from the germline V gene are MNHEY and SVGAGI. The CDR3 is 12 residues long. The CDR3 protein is CASRDPVGTQYF.

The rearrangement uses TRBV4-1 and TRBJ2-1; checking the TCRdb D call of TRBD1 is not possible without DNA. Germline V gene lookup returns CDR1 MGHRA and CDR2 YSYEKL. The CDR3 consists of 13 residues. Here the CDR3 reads CASSPVSGNEQFF.

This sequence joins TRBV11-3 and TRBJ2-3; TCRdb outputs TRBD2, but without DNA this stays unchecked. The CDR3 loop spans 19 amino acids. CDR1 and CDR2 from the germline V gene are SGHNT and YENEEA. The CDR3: CASSLLSGGLAGVEDTQYF. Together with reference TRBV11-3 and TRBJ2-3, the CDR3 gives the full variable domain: EAGVVQSPRYKIIEKKQPVAFWCNPISGHNTLYWYLQNLGQGPELLIRYENEEAVDDSQLPKDRFSAERLKGVDSTLKIQPAELGDSAVYLCASSLLSGGLAGVEDTQYFGPGTRLTVL.

CDR3 residues: CASSPRTGWETQYF. This chain joins TRBV7-9 and TRBJ2-5; as DNA is missing, the TRBD1 call by TCRdb cannot be tested. CDR1 and CDR2 from the germline V gene are SEHNR and FQNEAQ (reference sequence). CDR3 length: 14 residues.

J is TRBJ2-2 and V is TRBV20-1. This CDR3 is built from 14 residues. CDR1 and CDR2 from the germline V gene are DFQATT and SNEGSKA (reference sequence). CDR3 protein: CSARSLLNTGELFF.

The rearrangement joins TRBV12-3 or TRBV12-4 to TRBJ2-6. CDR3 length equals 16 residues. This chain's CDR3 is CASSFGDSLVLDVLTF.

The CDR3 sequence: CASSLSPERRETQYF. The V and J genes are TRBV5-5 and TRBJ2-5. The CDR3 extends over 15 amino acids. Germline V gene data show CDR1 as SGHKS and CDR2 as YYEKEE (reference sequence).

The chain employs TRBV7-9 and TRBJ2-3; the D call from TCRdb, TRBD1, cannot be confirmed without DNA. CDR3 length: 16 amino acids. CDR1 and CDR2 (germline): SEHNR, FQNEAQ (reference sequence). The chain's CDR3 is CASSAPRSGGTDTQYF.

CDR3 protein: CASSEDPGSGNTIYF. The chain recombines TRBV6-5 with TRBJ1-3; TCRdb names TRBD1, which stays unverified in the absence of DNA. Germline V gene sequence: CDR1 MNHEY, CDR2 SVGAGI. This CDR3 region has 15 residues.

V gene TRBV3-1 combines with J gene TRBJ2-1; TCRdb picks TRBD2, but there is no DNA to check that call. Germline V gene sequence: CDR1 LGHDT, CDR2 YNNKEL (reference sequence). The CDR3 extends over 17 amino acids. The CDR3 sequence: CASSQSGRMALYNEQFF.

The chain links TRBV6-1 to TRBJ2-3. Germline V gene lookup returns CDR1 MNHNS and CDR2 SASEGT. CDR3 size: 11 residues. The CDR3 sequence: CATTFTDTQYF.

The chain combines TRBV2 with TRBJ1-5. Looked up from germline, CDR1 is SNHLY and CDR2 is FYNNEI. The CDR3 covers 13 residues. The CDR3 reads CASSEEGIPPQHF.

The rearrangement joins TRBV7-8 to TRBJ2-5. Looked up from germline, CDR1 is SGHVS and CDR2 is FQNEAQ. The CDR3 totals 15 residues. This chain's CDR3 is CASSPDTSYQETQYF.